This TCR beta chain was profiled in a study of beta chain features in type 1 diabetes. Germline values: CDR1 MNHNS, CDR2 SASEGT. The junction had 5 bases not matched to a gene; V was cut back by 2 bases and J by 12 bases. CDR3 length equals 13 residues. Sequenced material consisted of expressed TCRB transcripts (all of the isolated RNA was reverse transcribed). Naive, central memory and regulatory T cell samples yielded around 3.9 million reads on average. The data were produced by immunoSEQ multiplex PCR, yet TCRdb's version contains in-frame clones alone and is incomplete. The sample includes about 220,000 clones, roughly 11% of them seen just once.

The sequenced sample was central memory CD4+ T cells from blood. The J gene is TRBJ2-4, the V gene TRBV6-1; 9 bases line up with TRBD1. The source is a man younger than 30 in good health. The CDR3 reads CASSENHRGRQYF. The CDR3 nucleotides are TGTGCCAGCAGTGAAAACCACAGGGGGCGTCAGTACTTC.